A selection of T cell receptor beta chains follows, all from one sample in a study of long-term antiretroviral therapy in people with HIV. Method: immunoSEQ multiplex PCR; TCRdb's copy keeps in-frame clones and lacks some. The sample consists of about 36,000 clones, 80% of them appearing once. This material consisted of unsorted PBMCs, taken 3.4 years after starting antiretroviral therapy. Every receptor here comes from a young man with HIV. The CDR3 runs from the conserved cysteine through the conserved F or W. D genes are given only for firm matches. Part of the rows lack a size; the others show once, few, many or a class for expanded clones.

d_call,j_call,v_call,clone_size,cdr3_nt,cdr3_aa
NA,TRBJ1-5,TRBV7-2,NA,TGTGCCAGCAGCTTAGTCGTCCAACAGCCCCAGCATTTT,CASSLVVQQPQHF
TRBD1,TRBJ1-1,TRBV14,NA,TGTGCCAGCAGCCTTTGGACAGGGACGAACACTGAAGCTTTCTTT,CASSLWTGTNTEAFF
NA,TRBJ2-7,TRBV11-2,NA,TGTGCCAGCAGCCCGAGGACTGGGTCGGAGCAGTACTTC,CASSPRTGSEQYF
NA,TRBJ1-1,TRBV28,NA,TGTGCCAGCAGTTTTGATAGGAACACTGAAGCTTTCTTT,CASSFDRNTEAFF
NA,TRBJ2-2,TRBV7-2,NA,TGTGCCAGCAGCCCCCCGGGGAGGGGGCTACTCCCCGGGGAGCTGTTTTTT,CASSPPGRGLLPGELFF
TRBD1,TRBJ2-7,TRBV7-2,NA,TGTGCCAGCAGCCCGGGGACAGGTCGGGAGCAGTACTTC,CASSPGTGREQYF
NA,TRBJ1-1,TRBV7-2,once,TGTGCCAGCAGCCCGAGGGTGACTCCTGAAGCTTTCTTT,CASSPRVTPEAFF
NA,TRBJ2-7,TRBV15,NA,TGTGCCACCAGCAGAGGGATCTCCTACGAGCAGTACTTC,CATSRGISYEQYF
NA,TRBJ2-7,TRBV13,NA,TGTGCCAGCAGCCCTCTTACGACAGGCGGGGTTTTTTACGAGCAGTACTTC,CASSPLTTGGVFYEQYF
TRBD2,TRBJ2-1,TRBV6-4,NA,TGTGCCAGCAGTGGACTAGCGGGTCGCGATGATGAGCAGTTCTTC,CASSGLAGRDDEQFF
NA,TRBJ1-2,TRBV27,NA,TGTGCCAGCAGTTTATCTGTCGCGGCCAGCTATGGCTACACCTTC,CASSLSVAASYGYTF
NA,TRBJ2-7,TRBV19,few,TGTGCCAGTAGTATAGCCCCTCCGGGGTCCTACGAGCAGTACTTC,CASSIAPPGSYEQYF
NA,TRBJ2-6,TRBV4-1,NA,TGCGCCAGCAGCCAAGTCGGAGCCTCCTCTGGGGCCAACGTCCTGACTTTC,CASSQVGASSGANVLTF
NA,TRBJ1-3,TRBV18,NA,TGTGCCAGCTCACCAGTCCTGGGGCGCTCTGGAAACACCATATATTTT,CASSPVLGRSGNTIYF
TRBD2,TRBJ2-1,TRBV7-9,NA,TGTGCCAGCAGCCTGGGACTAGCGGGATCCTACAATGAGCAGTTCTTC,CASSLGLAGSYNEQFF
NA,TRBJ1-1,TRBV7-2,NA,TGTGCCAGCAAAGTAACCGCGGTGAACACTGAAGCTTTCTTT,CASKVTAVNTEAFF
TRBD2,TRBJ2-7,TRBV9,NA,TGTGCCAGCAGCCAAAGCGGGAGGGTCAACGAGCAGTACTTC,CASSQSGRVNEQYF
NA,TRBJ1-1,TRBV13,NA,TGTGCCAGCAGCTTCAGGGTTTTGTCTGAAGCTTTCTTT,CASSFRVLSEAFF
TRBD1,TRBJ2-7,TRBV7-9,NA,TGTGCCAGCAGACCACCTACAGGGGGCGAGCAGTACTTC,CASRPPTGGEQYF
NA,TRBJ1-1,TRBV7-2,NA,TGTGCCAGCAGCGACAGATATAACACTGAAGCTTTCTTT,CASSDRYNTEAFF
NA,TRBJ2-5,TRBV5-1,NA,TGCGCCAGCAGCTTCAAAGGGACCACGGAAGAGACCCAGTACTTC,CASSFKGTTEETQYF
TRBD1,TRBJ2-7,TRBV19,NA,TGTGCCAGTAGTAGACAGGGGGCGTACGAGCAGTACTTC,CASSRQGAYEQYF
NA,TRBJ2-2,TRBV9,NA,TGTGCCAGCAGCGTAGGACAGACCACCGGGGAGCTGTTTTTT,CASSVGQTTGELFF
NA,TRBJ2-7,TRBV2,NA,TGTGCCAGCAGTGAGGGGCAGCTAACCTACGAGCAGTACTTC,CASSEGQLTYEQYF
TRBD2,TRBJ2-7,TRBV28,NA,TGTGCCAGCAGCCATACTAGCGAGGCCTACGAGCAGTACTTC,CASSHTSEAYEQYF